Below are 25 T cell receptor beta chains sequenced from a single sample in a study of cytomegalovirus exposure and HLA in healthy donors. The PCR made use of 60 Vbeta and 13 Jbeta primers. Sequencing used immunoSEQ multiplex PCR; TCRdb keeps in-frame clones, though not all of them. This table has around 150,000 clones, roughly 82% appearing once. The sequencing sample was made of PBMCs. All receptors come from a man in his forties or fifties in good health and CMV-seropositive.

The chain links TRBV7-2 to TRBJ1-5; D perhaps matches TRBD1 (5 bases). V shed 1 base and J shed 3 bases, with 7 bases lying between them. The CDR3 extends over 14 amino acids. CDR1 and CDR2 from the germline V gene are SGHTA and FQGNSA. In DNA, the CDR3 is TGTGCCAGCAGCTTAGTGACAGACAATCAGCCCCAGCATTTT. Translating it yields CASSLVTDNQPQHF.

The chain combines TRBV27 with TRBJ2-7; tentative D call: TRBD2 (5 bases). The CDR3 sequence is 11 residues long. With 8 bases removed from V and 4 bases from J, the gap between germline ends came to 9 bases. Per the germline V gene, CDR1 is MNHEY and CDR2 is SMNVEV (reference sequence). CDR3 region: CASYSGYEQYF. CDR3 nucleotides: TGTGCCAGCTATTCGGGGTACGAGCAGTACTTC.

V and J are TRBV4-3 and TRBJ2-2; 9 bases are shared with TRBD2. J lost 2 bases, V lost 1 base, and 2 bases had no gene match. This CDR3 contains 16 residues. CDR1 is LGHNA and CDR2 is YSLEER in the germline V gene. The CDR3 region is CASSQVGLANTGELFF. The CDR3 region has the DNA TGCGCCAGCAGCCAAGTGGGACTAGCCAACACCGGGGAGCTGTTTTTT.

This chain uses TRBV19 with TRBJ2-1; 8 nucleotides align to TRBD2. The CDR3 length is 17 residues. J lost 5 bases, V lost 5 bases, and 14 bases had no gene match. Looked up from germline, CDR1 is LNHDA and CDR2 is SQIVND (reference sequence). CDR3 nucleotides: TGTGCCAGTAGTCTTGCGACTCCAGCGGGGGCCCACAATGAGCAGTTCTTC. Its protein is CASSLATPAGAHNEQFF.

V is TRBV21-1 and J is TRBJ2-1; the table's D call of TRBD2 was not tested on the DNA. TRBV21-1 is an annotated pseudogene. The CDR3 is 15 amino acids. The CDR3 nucleotides are TGTGCCAGCAGCAGGACTAGCGGGAGACCTGATGAGCAGTTCTTC. Protein product: CASSRTSGRPDEQFF.

The chain carries TRBV5-1 and TRBJ2-7, with 8 bases matching TRBD1. V lost 4 bases to trimming and J lost 0 bases; unmatched junction nucleotides: 3. The length of the CDR3 is 14 residues. Germline CDR1 SGHRS, CDR2 YFSETQ. The CDR3 DNA is TGCGCCAGCAGCGTACAGGGGGGCTCCTACGAGCAGTACTTC. This sequence encodes CASSVQGGSYEQYF.

The V and J genes are TRBV9 and TRBJ2-1; 13 positions agree with TRBD2. Trimming removed 0 bases from V and 5 bases from J; junction bases left unmatched: 8. This CDR3 is built from 18 residues. Germline-derived CDR1 and CDR2 are SGDLS and YYNGEE. CDR3 bases: TGTGCCAGCAGCGTAGCTTTTGGACTAGCGGGAGAGGACAATGAGCAGTTCTTC. Encoded protein: CASSVAFGLAGEDNEQFF. Full variable domain (missing parts from reference TRBV9 and TRBJ2-1): DSGVTQTPKHLITATGQRVTLRCSPRSGDLSVYWYQQSLDQGLQFLIQYYNGEERAKGNILERFSAQQFPDLHSELNLSSLELGDSALYFCASSVAFGLAGEDNEQFFGPGTRLTVL.

V is TRBV27 and J is TRBJ2-3; TRBD1 is a possible D gene (5 bases). V lost 3 bases and J 5 bases, leaving 9 bases between the germline ends. CDR1 is MNHEY and CDR2 is SMNVEV in the germline V gene (reference sequence). CDR3 length: 13 amino acids. CDR3 residues: CASSLKRGDTQYF. The CDR3 region has the DNA TGTGCCAGCAGTTTGAAAAGGGGAGATACGCAGTATTTT.

The chain combines TRBV11-2 with TRBJ1-1; D is unclear. CDR3 size: 13 residues. The V end was cut by 7 bases, the J end by 11 bases, with 20 bases between. CDR1 is SGHAT and CDR2 is FQNNGV in the germline V gene. The CDR3 region has the DNA TGTGCCAGCAAAGAGGGCAGGCCCGGAGCGGCTTTCTTT. It translates to CASKEGRPGAAFF.

The chain carries TRBV9 and TRBJ2-7, with D tentatively TRBD1 (8 bases). CDR3 length: 14 residues. The germline V and J ends were trimmed by 7 bases and 4 bases, with 18 bases remaining between them. Germline loops: CDR1 SGDLS, CDR2 YYNGEE. DNA for the CDR3: TGTGCCAGCTCTCCATACAGGGGGGGATACGAGCAGTACTTC. This encodes CASSPYRGGYEQYF. Full variable domain (rest looked up from reference TRBV9 and TRBJ2-7): DSGVTQTPKHLITATGQRVTLRCSPRSGDLSVYWYQQSLDQGLQFLIQYYNGEERAKGNILERFSAQQFPDLHSELNLSSLELGDSALYFCASSPYRGGYEQYFGPGTRLTVT.

The rearrangement joins TRBV7-8 to TRBJ2-7; 8 bases fit TRBD1. This CDR3 is 14 amino acids long. Per germline, CDR1 SGHVS and CDR2 FQNEAQ. V shed 1 base, J shed 4 bases, and the junction held 3 bases outside the gene matches. The CDR3 reads CASSLEDREYEQYF. The CDR3 nucleotides are TGTGCCAGCAGCTTAGAGGACAGGGAATACGAGCAGTACTTC.

V is TRBV28 and J is TRBJ1-1; maybe TRBD1 (5 bases). The CDR3 extends over 13 amino acids. V lost 5 bases, J lost 11 bases, and 18 bases lay in between. Germline V gives CDR1 MDHEN, CDR2 SYDVKM. The CDR3 DNA is TGTGCCAGCAGTGTCCCGACTGAACGGGGGGCTTTCTTT. Translated, it gives CASSVPTERGAFF.

The CDR3 is CASSRSENEQFF. The CDR3 DNA is TGCGCCAGCAGCCGATCGGAGAATGAGCAGTTCTTC. This sequence joins TRBV4-3 and TRBJ2-1; no clear D gene. Germline CDR1 is LGHNA and CDR2 is YSLEER. V lost 4 bases, J lost 7 bases, and 8 bases lay in between. CDR3 length equals 12 residues.

The V gene is TRBV28, the J gene TRBJ1-4, with D uncertain. Trimming shortened V by 5 bases and J by 3 bases, and 7 bases separated the two germline ends. The CDR3 covers 13 residues. Germline CDR1 and CDR2: MDHEN and SYDVKM. CDR3 in DNA: TGTGCCAGCAGTCTTATAGCTAATGAAAAACTGTTTTTT. Its translation is CASSLIANEKLFF.

This rearrangement joins TRBV2 to TRBJ2-6; a possible D gene is TRBD1 (6 bases). Germline lookup yields CDR1 SNHLY and CDR2 FYNNEI. The CDR3 has 15 amino acids. V was clipped by 5 bases and J by 0 bases, with 8 bases between them. The CDR3 bases are TGTGCCAGCAGTTCAGGGGCCTCTGGGGCCAACGTCCTGACTTTC. Translation: CASSSGASGANVLTF.

The chain uses TRBV9 and TRBJ2-5, with 8 bases fitting TRBD2. V lost 3 bases and J lost 4; bases outside the gene matches: 11. The CDR3 consists of 16 residues. In germline, CDR1 is SGDLS, CDR2 YYNGEE. The DNA of the CDR3 is TGTGCCAGCAGCGGAGGTCTTGCGGGAGGTGGAGAGACCCAGTACTTC. Amino acids: CASSGGLAGGGETQYF.

The chain carries TRBV28 and TRBJ1-3; 7 bases agree with TRBD1. CDR3 length: 15 residues. With 2 bases clipped from V and 3 bases from J, the junction kept 4 bases outside the gene matches. Per the germline V gene, CDR1 is MDHEN and CDR2 is SYDVKM. CDR3 nucleotides: TGTGCCAGCAGTTTAGGGACAGATCTTGGAAACACCATATATTTT. Its translation: CASSLGTDLGNTIYF.

J is TRBJ1-5 and V is TRBV7-2; D is uncertain. Per germline, CDR1 SGHTA and CDR2 FQGNSA. Trimming took 5 bases from V and 0 from J, leaving 8 bases between them. CDR3 size: 14 residues. CDR3 protein: CASSPGYSNQPQHF. The CDR3 region has the DNA TGTGCCAGCAGCCCCGGGTATAGCAATCAGCCCCAGCATTTT.

This clone occurred once. The V gene is TRBV5-1, the J gene TRBJ2-5; 10 bases are shared with TRBD2. This CDR3 comprises 15 residues. J gave up 5 bases and V 0 bases, and 4 bases lay outside the gene matches. Germline V gene sequence: CDR1 SGHRS, CDR2 YFSETQ. The CDR3 sequence is CASSLDSGGTETQYF. The CDR3 nucleotides are TGCGCCAGCAGCTTGGATAGCGGGGGGACGGAGACCCAGTACTTC.

J is TRBJ2-3 and V is TRBV9; TRBD1 agrees at 7 bases. The CDR3 sequence is 14 residues long. J was trimmed by 6 bases and V by 4 bases; bases with no gene match: 8. Germline CDR1 SGDLS, CDR2 YYNGEE. This CDR3 is CASSSRTGADTQYF. CDR3 bases: TGTGCCAGCAGCTCCCGGACAGGAGCGGATACGCAGTATTTT.

DNA for the CDR3: TGTGCCAGCAGCGTAGGGAGTGGCTACAGCACAGATACGCAGTATTTT. Protein product: CASSVGSGYSTDTQYF. The chain uses TRBV9 and TRBJ2-3; D not resolved. This CDR3 region has 16 residues. Germline V lookup: CDR1 SGDLS, CDR2 YYNGEE. The V end lost 0 bases, the J end lost 0 bases, and 11 bases lay between the germline ends. Looking up the rest from reference TRBV9 and TRBJ2-3 gives the full variable domain: DSGVTQTPKHLITATGQRVTLRCSPRSGDLSVYWYQQSLDQGLQFLIQYYNGEERAKGNILERFSAQQFPDLHSELNLSSLELGDSALYFCASSVGSGYSTDTQYFGPGTRLTVL.

The rearrangement links TRBV2 to TRBJ2-5; 7 nucleotides align to TRBD1. V shed 7 bases, J shed 5 bases, and the junction held 4 bases outside the gene matches. Per germline, CDR1 SNHLY and CDR2 FYNNEI. The CDR3 has 12 residues. CDR3 region: CASIGGEETQYF. CDR3 nucleotides: TGTGCCAGCATAGGGGGCGAGGAGACCCAGTACTTC.

V gene TRBV5-6 combines with J gene TRBJ1-1; TRBD1 matches 9 bases. V was pared by 4 bases and J by 8 bases, with 3 bases of the junction left unmatched. Looked up from germline, CDR1 is SGHDT and CDR2 is YYEEEE. CDR3 length equals 12 residues. The chain's CDR3 is CASSLGQGEAFF. Written as DNA, the CDR3 is TGTGCCAGCAGCCTAGGACAGGGGGAAGCTTTCTTT.

In regard to this clone: The same CDR3 also results from other DNA sequences found in this sample. The chain couples TRBV19 to TRBJ1-1, with TRBD1 matching 7 bases. Germline V gene lookup returns CDR1 LNHDA and CDR2 SQIVND (reference sequence). This CDR3 is built from 14 residues. Trimming removed 1 base from V and 2 bases from J; junction bases left unmatched: 1. The CDR3 is CASSIGQGNTEAFF. The CDR3 DNA sequence: TGTGCCAGTAGTATAGGACAGGGTAACACTGAAGCTTTCTTT.

This clone was detected a few times. The rearrangement links TRBV29-1 to TRBJ2-1, with D tentatively TRBD2 (6 bases). The CDR3 has 15 residues. The V gene lost 2 bases and the J gene lost 7 bases, with 18 bases spanning the gap. Germline CDR1 and CDR2: SQVTM and ANQGSEA. DNA for the CDR3: TGCAGCGTTGAACCCCTGGCGGGACTCCAAAATGAGCAGTTCTTC. Its translation: CSVEPLAGLQNEQFF.